A single sample is the source of the 32 T cell receptor beta chains below, sequenced in a study of human T cells and chemical hapten exposure. Time point: pre-sensitization, week 0. Treatment reported: therapeutic diphenylcyclopropenone sensitization with weekly scalp DPC. Using its own MiXCR run on the RACE reads, TCRdb lists one record per CDR3 protein. This table holds 300,000 to 400,000 distinct CDR3 sequences, 5.1% found once. This material consisted of whole blood, taken in connection with sensitization to the hapten diphenylcyclopropenone (DPC). Receptors were obtained from a woman in her forties or fifties with alopecia areata. Some clones in this sample may be carry-over from other donors' samples.

This clonotype was detected many times. The gene calls are TRBV29-1 and TRBJ2-2; the match to TRBD2 covers 15 bases. V was pared by 5 bases and J by 5 bases, with 6 bases of the junction left unmatched. The CDR3 loop spans 16 amino acids. Germline V gene sequence: CDR1 SQVTM, CDR2 ANQGSEA. The chain's CDR3 is CSVYGLAGGPTGELFF. The CDR3, as DNA: TGCAGCGTTTATGGACTAGCGGGAGGGCCGACCGGGGAGCTGTTTTTT.

The chain is built from TRBV13 and TRBJ2-1; no clear D gene. CDR3 length equals 12 residues. Germline values: CDR1 PRHDT, CDR2 FYEKMQ (reference sequence). Deletions cut 8 bases from V and 5 bases from J, with 10 bases between. The CDR3 DNA reads TGTGCCAGCGGCAGCGCCCACAATGAGCAGTTCTTC. Translation gives CASGSAHNEQFF.

In its sample, this clonotype was seen many times. This rearrangement joins TRBV14 to TRBJ1-2; D remains unclear. The CDR3 extends over 14 amino acids. V shed 1 base and J shed 0 bases, with 6 bases lying between them. Germline CDR1 and CDR2: SGHDN and FVKESK. Written as DNA, the CDR3 is TGTGCCAGCAGCCAAGTATCCGCTAACTATGGCTACACCTTC. Amino acids: CASSQVSANYGYTF.

This chain links TRBV7-2 with TRBJ2-1; TRBD1 is a possible D gene (7 bases). Deletions cut 5 bases from V and 3 bases from J, with 17 bases between. Germline CDR1 and CDR2: SGHTA and FQGNSA. This CDR3 spans 16 amino acids. The CDR3 here is CASSPYRGGHYNEQFF. The CDR3 bases are TGTGCCAGCAGCCCTTACAGGGGAGGACACTACAATGAGCAGTTCTTC.

This clonotype has a handful of counts. This chain connects TRBV5-1 to TRBJ2-7; D gene uncertain. The CDR3 totals 13 residues. V lost 4 bases and J lost 2, with 10 bases in between. Germline V gene data show CDR1 as SGHRS and CDR2 as YFSETQ. The chain's CDR3 is CASSKGGTYEQYF. Here the CDR3 DNA reads TGCGCCAGCAGCAAGGGTGGGACCTACGAGCAGTACTTC.

Ten or more counts support this clonotype. This chain links TRBV6-6 with TRBJ2-7; D unclear. This CDR3 spans 13 amino acids. Trimming left V 4 bases short and J 5 bases short, with 12 bases between. The germline CDR1 and CDR2 sequences are MNHNY and SVGAGI (reference sequence). CDR3 protein: CASSFPPGDEQYF. The CDR3 DNA follows: TGTGCCAGCAGTTTTCCCCCAGGTGACGAGCAGTACTTC.

This clonotype was observed many times. This chain uses TRBV25-1 with TRBJ1-1; unclear D gene. The CDR3 has 12 amino acids. Trimming took 2 bases from V and 5 from J, leaving 6 bases between them. The germline V gene has CDR1 MGHDK and CDR2 SYGVNS. CDR3 residues: CASSERGTEAFF. CDR3 DNA: TGTGCCAGCAGTGAACGTGGGACTGAAGCTTTCTTT.

The chain couples TRBV11-2 to TRBJ1-1; a possible D gene is TRBD1 (5 bases). This CDR3 region has 15 residues. V lost 4 bases to trimming and J lost 4 bases, with 16 bases between them. From germline, CDR1 is SGHAT and CDR2 FQNNGV. DNA of the CDR3: TGTGCCAGCAGCTGGGGCAGGGCCGAGGTCACTGAAGCTTTCTTT. It is translated as CASSWGRAEVTEAFF. Variable domain in full (rest from reference TRBV11-2 and TRBJ1-1): EAGVAQSPRYKIIEKRQSVAFWCNPISGHATLYWYQQILGQGPKLLIQFQNNGVVDDSQLPKDRFSAERLKGVDSTLKIQPAKLEDSAVYLCASSWGRAEVTEAFFGQGTRLTVV.

The genes are TRBV30 and TRBJ1-4; no clear D. The germline V gene has CDR1 GTSNPN and CDR2 SVGIG (reference sequence). The CDR3 is 14 residues long. The V end lost 0 bases, the J end lost 7 bases, and 12 bases lay between the germline ends. The CDR3 region is CAWSVAGRIEKLFF. Here the CDR3 DNA reads TGTGCCTGGAGTGTGGCGGGGAGAATTGAAAAACTGTTTTTT.

The chain carries TRBV24-1 and TRBJ2-3; 8 nucleotides line up with TRBD2. V lost 2 bases and J lost 4; bases outside the gene matches: 4. Germline CDR1 KGHDR, CDR2 SFDVKD. This CDR3 is 15 amino acids long. The DNA for the CDR3 is TGTGCCACCAGTGATTCCGGGGGGGCGTCAGATACGCAGTATTTT. Translation gives CATSDSGGASDTQYF.

This clonotype was counted ten times or more. The chain links TRBV6-4 to TRBJ1-5; a possible D gene is TRBD1 (5 bases). The CDR3 consists of 17 residues. Germline V gene sequence: CDR1 MRHNA, CDR2 SNTAGT. Trimming shortened V by 8 bases and J by 0 bases, and 20 bases separated the two germline ends. The DNA for the CDR3 is TGTGCCAGCCAGGGCGGCGGCAAATGTTATAGCAATCAGCCCCAGCATTTT. The encoded protein is CASQGGGKCYSNQPQHF.

In regard to this clonotype: A much larger clone differs by one base, so this may be a read error. This chain links TRBV6-1 with TRBJ2-7; 7 nucleotides agree with TRBD1. Germline-derived CDR1 and CDR2 are MNHNS and SASEGT. The CDR3 totals 13 residues. The CDR3 loop reads CASSENIGGERYF. The CDR3 coding sequence is TGTGCCAGCAGTGAAAATATAGGGGGCGAGCGGTACTTC.

This clonotype appeared a few times. J is TRBJ2-1 and V is TRBV11-2, with 8 nucleotides matching TRBD1. There are 17 residues in the CDR3. V shed 2 bases and J 0 bases; nucleotides not matched to a gene: 6. Germline values: CDR1 SGHAT, CDR2 FQNNGV. The CDR3 nucleotides are TGTGCCAGCAGCTTACCGACAGGGGATAGCTCCTACAATGAGCAGTTCTTC. Translated, it gives CASSLPTGDSSYNEQFF.

This clonotype was seen many times. The CDR3 nucleotides are TGTGCCAGCAGCCCCGCCGATAAGGACAGGGCTATTCCTGGCTACACCTTC. This translates into CASSPADKDRAIPGYTF. The chain recombines TRBV13 with TRBJ1-2; 8 bases line up with TRBD1. In germline, CDR1 is PRHDT, CDR2 FYEKMQ (reference sequence). The J segment lost 7 bases and the V segment lost 5 bases, leaving 18 bases of the junction unmatched. The CDR3 runs 17 residues.

This clonotype was seen a few times. The gene calls are TRBV28 and TRBJ2-1; 7 positions agree with TRBD2. Germline CDR1 reads MDHEN; CDR2 reads SYDVKM. Losses at the gene ends were 3 bases for V and 0 bases for J; bases not matched to a gene: 2. There are 15 residues in the CDR3. The CDR3 DNA reads as TGTGCCAGCAGTTTGAGACTAGCCTCCTACAATGAGCAGTTCTTC. Its translation is CASSLRLASYNEQFF.

The V and J genes are TRBV28 and TRBJ1-5, with a tentative D call TRBD1 (6 bases). V shed 6 bases and J shed 5 bases, with 20 bases lying between them. Germline CDR1 MDHEN, CDR2 SYDVKM. CDR3 length: 16 residues. CDR3 nucleotide sequence: TGTGCCAGCAGGGCACTTAGACAGGCCTGGGATCAGCCCCAGCATTTT. Amino acids: CASRALRQAWDQPQHF.

The chain employs TRBV9 and TRBJ1-1; D is unresolved. Trimming removed 4 bases at V and 1 base at J, with 11 bases between. This CDR3 spans 14 amino acids. The germline CDR1 and CDR2 sequences are SGDLS and YYNGEE. The CDR3 DNA sequence: TGTGCCAGCAGCCCACCCCGGTCGAACACTGAAGCTTTCTTT. Encoded protein: CASSPPRSNTEAFF.

This clonotype was detected ten times or more. The chain has TRBV6-6 and TRBJ1-1, with D hard to call. Germline V gene sequence: CDR1 MNHNY, CDR2 SVGAGI (reference sequence). V lost 4 bases and J lost 4, with 7 bases in between. The CDR3 consists of 12 residues. The CDR3 loop is CASSSDGTEAFF. The DNA for the CDR3 is TGTGCCAGCAGTTCCGACGGCACTGAAGCTTTCTTT.

This clonotype has at least ten counts. V and J are TRBV2 and TRBJ2-1, with TRBD2 matching over 7 bases. There are 13 residues in the CDR3. Unmatched junction bases numbered 8, after V lost 10 bases and J lost 5 bases. The V gene's germline CDR1 is SNHLY and CDR2 FYNNEI. The CDR3: CATHGGGNNEQFF. DNA for the CDR3: TGTGCCACTCACGGCGGGGGAAACAATGAGCAGTTCTTC.

This clonotype was observed a few times. V is TRBV19 and J is TRBJ2-3; D call uncertain. This CDR3 contains 15 residues. The V and J ends lost 6 bases and 2 bases respectively, with 15 bases between them. Germline V gene lookup returns CDR1 LNHDA and CDR2 SQIVND (reference sequence). CDR3 amino acids: CASRVVGINTDTQYF. The DNA of the CDR3 is TGTGCCAGTAGAGTCGTGGGGATAAACACAGATACGCAGTATTTT.

This clonotype was seen more than once but under ten times. This rearrangement joins TRBV6-6 to TRBJ2-5; D assignment may be TRBD1 or TRBD2 (5 bases each). V lost 6 bases and J lost 4, with 18 bases in between. CDR1 and CDR2 from the germline V gene are MNHNY and SVGAGI (reference sequence). The length of the CDR3 is 15 residues. For the CDR3, the DNA is TGTGCCAGCAGAACCGGAGGTGGGGGTAGAGAGACCCAGTACTTC. Translating gives CASRTGGGGRETQYF.

This clonotype was counted a few times. The chain recombines TRBV6-2 or TRBV6-3 with TRBJ1-5; D unresolved. The germline CDR1 and CDR2 sequences are MNHEY and SVGEGT. V was trimmed by 6 bases and J by 4 bases, leaving 13 bases between them. The CDR3 contains 14 residues. The CDR3 sequence is CASRIGLGNQPQHF. Here the CDR3 DNA reads TGTGCCAGCAGAATAGGCCTAGGGAATCAGCCCCAGCATTTT.

This clonotype has just a few counts. The CDR3 spells CATRPKTGTNTGELFF. For the CDR3, the DNA is TGTGCCACACGCCCCAAGACAGGGACGAACACCGGGGAGCTGTTTTTT. The chain joins TRBV12-3 or TRBV12-4 to TRBJ2-2, with TRBD1 identical over 7 bases. Trimming removed 10 bases from V and 0 bases from J; junction bases left unmatched: 11. CDR3 size: 16 residues.

This clonotype has a count of ten or more. The chain is built from TRBV7-6 and TRBJ2-1; D is unresolved. This CDR3 spans 15 amino acids. V was cut by 2 bases and J by 0 bases, with 8 bases left in between. Germline V gene sequence: CDR1 SGHVS, CDR2 FNYEAQ. The CDR3 sequence is CASSLQESSYNEQFF. The CDR3 bases are TGTGCCAGCAGCTTACAAGAGAGCTCCTACAATGAGCAGTTCTTC.

In its sample, this clonotype was seen many times. The gene calls are TRBV7-9 and TRBJ2-4; D is undetermined. This CDR3 spans 14 amino acids. Trimming took 6 bases from V and 0 from J, leaving 9 bases between them. Germline V CDR1 and CDR2: SEHNR, FQNEAQ (reference sequence). The CDR3 reads CASRSDGAKNIQYF. In nucleotides, the CDR3 is TGTGCCAGCAGGAGTGATGGAGCCAAAAACATTCAGTACTTC.

This clonotype has a handful of counts. The chain links TRBV29-1 to TRBJ1-2; D is uncertain. Trimming removed 6 bases at V and 0 bases at J, with 14 bases between. The CDR3 totals 14 residues. Germline V gene sequence: CDR1 SQVTM, CDR2 ANQGSEA. As DNA, the CDR3 is TGCAGCGTGTTGACCGGAAGGACTAACTATGGCTACACCTTC. This codes for CSVLTGRTNYGYTF.

This clonotype has more than one count but fewer than ten. The V and J genes are TRBV6-2 or TRBV6-3 and TRBJ2-7, with D possibly being TRBD1 (5 bases). The CDR3 is 13 amino acids. Trimming pared 3 bases from V and 3 bases from J, leaving 9 bases between. The germline CDR1 and CDR2 sequences are MNHEY and SVGEGT. The CDR3 is CASSYGQNYEQYF. The CDR3 region has the DNA TGTGCCAGCAGTTATGGACAAAACTACGAGCAGTACTTC.

There are a few counts of this clonotype. At one end the junction does not follow the germline gene, possibly because of a read error. J is TRBJ2-2 and V is TRBV4-2; D not resolved. The germline V gene encodes CDR1 LGHNA and CDR2 YNFKEQ. This CDR3 contains 15 residues. For the CDR3, the DNA is TGTGCCAACAGCCAAGCTACCACGAACACCGGGGAGCTGTTTTTT. This encodes CANSQATTNTGELFF.

This clonotype was counted many times. This rearrangement joins TRBV30 to TRBJ1-1; D might be TRBD1 (6 bases). This CDR3 region has 13 residues. Germline V gives CDR1 GTSNPN, CDR2 SVGIG (reference sequence). V gave up 5 bases and J gave up 2 bases, with 12 bases separating them. The CDR3, as DNA: TGTGCCTGGCAAGGACAGCTAAACACTGAAGCTTTCTTT. This codes for CAWQGQLNTEAFF.

V usage is TRBV29-1 and J usage is TRBJ2-1, with a tentative D call TRBD1 (6 bases). This CDR3 is built from 12 residues. V lost 6 bases and J 14 bases, leaving 20 bases between the germline ends. Germline V lookup: CDR1 SQVTM, CDR2 ANQGSEA. This chain's CDR3 is CSVPGTSPVEFF. The CDR3 bases are TGCAGCGTACCCGGGACATCCCCGGTGGAGTTCTTC.

This clonotype was observed a few times. The chain joins TRBV18 to TRBJ1-1, with D hard to call. V lost 6 bases to trimming and J lost 5 bases, with 16 bases between them. The CDR3 consists of 14 residues. Germline V lookup: CDR1 KGHSH, CDR2 LQKENI. The CDR3, as DNA: TGTGCCAGCTCCCTTTTTGAGAGGGCGACTGAAGCTTTCTTT. As protein: CASSLFERATEAFF.

This clonotype has a count of ten or more. One end of the junction fails to match germline, which may point to a read error. CDR3 coding DNA: TGTGCCAGCAGCACCCCGGGCAGGCAGATGAAGACTGAAGCTTTCTTT. Translating gives CASSTPGRQMKTEAFF. The chain employs TRBV28 and TRBJ1-1; D unclear. The CDR3 contains 16 residues. Per germline, CDR1 MDHEN and CDR2 SYDVKM. Full variable domain (outside the CDR3, taken from reference TRBV28 and TRBJ1-1): DVKVTQSSRYLVKRTGEKVFLECVQDMDHENMFWYRQDPGLGLRLIYFSYDVKMKEKGDIPEGYSVSREKKERFSLILESASTNQTSMYLCASSTPGRQMKTEAFFGQGTRLTVV.